This TCR beta chain was captured in a study of blood T cell repertoires in COVID-19. The CDR3 runs to 15 residues. CDR1 and CDR2 (germline): LNHDA, SQIVND (reference sequence). Trimming took off 6 bases at V and 0 bases at J, with 12 bases between the two ends. Only in-frame clones appear in the TCRdb table, and some are missing; sequencing was by immunoSEQ multiplex PCR. The table records around 260,000 clones, under 85% of them present only once. The sample taken for sequencing was peripheral blood. This TCR derives from a human donor with COVID-19, enrolled during active disease. The donor label of this sample is uncertain. The chain recombines TRBV19 with TRBJ1-5, with a weak D call TRBD1 (5 bases). Here the CDR3 DNA reads TGTGCCAGTAGCATACAGGAGGATAGCAATCAGCCCCAGCATTTT. This translates into CASSIQEDSNQPQHF.